This TCR beta chain was documented in a study of blood T cell repertoires in COVID-19. Sequencing used immunoSEQ multiplex PCR; TCRdb keeps in-frame clones, though not all of them. The sample has about 380,000 clones; approximately 77% are singletons. The CDR3 loop spans 15 amino acids. Germline CDR1 is LGHNT and CDR2 is FRNRAP. V gave up 6 bases and J gave up 1 base, with 14 bases separating them. This TCR was sampled from a human donor with acute or convalescent COVID-19. The donor label of this sample is uncertain. The chain has TRBV12-5 and TRBJ2-3; perhaps TRBD2 as D (6 bases). Sequencing was carried out using peripheral blood. For the CDR3, the DNA is TGTGCTAGTGGGGGGGGTTCCTCTGGCACAGATACGCAGTATTTT. Translated, it gives CASGGGSSGTDTQYF.